One and the same sample provided the 18 T cell receptor beta chains below, sequenced in a study of vaccination and CD4 T cells after COVID-19. Their cognate antigens are unknown. As for treatment: roughly ten-day PBMC culture with coronavirus spike peptide pools or control peptides (ViraFEST assay). The collection of CD4+ T cells from the unexposed donor took place before the COVID-19 pandemic (2011-2018). An Oncomine TCR Beta short-read assay was used to sequence the DNA from cultured CD4+ T cells. Genomic DNA was extracted from cultured CD4+ T cells. Via MiXCR, TCRdb re-called the PCR reads, giving one row per CDR3 protein. The sample holds around 9,000 distinct CDR3 sequences, about 32% seen once. Sequencing input: CD4+ T cells from blood, cultured in vitro. The source of these receptors is a human donor in good health.

The rearrangement links TRBV28 to TRBJ2-1, with 8 bases that match TRBD1. This CDR3 contains 14 residues. CDR1 MDHEN and CDR2 SYDVKM come from the germline V gene. V was pared by 1 base and J by 12 bases, with 8 bases of the junction left unmatched. The CDR3 nucleotides are TGTGCCAGCAGTTTATATAGGCAGGGGGCTGGGCAGTTCTTC. This sequence encodes CASSLYRQGAGQFF.

The rearrangement joins TRBV12-3 or TRBV12-4 to TRBJ1-2, with no clear D. The CDR3 spans 12 residues. Trimming pared 0 bases from V and 4 bases from J, leaving 3 bases between. CDR3 coding DNA: TGTGCCAGCAGTTTAGCCAGCTATGGCTACACCTTC. Translating gives CASSLASYGYTF.

This clonotype was recorded a few times. The rearrangement uses TRBV6-5 and TRBJ2-5; TRBD2 is a possible D gene (7 bases). V was cut by 1 base and J by 6 bases, with 15 bases left in between. This CDR3 region has 15 residues. Germline-derived CDR1 and CDR2 are MNHEY and SVGAGI. As DNA, the CDR3 is TGTGCCAGCAGTTACTGGCGGCGGGGGCAACAGACCCAGTACTTC. Its translation: CASSYWRRGQQTQYF.

The V gene is TRBV4-2, the J gene TRBJ2-3; 12 bases are shared with TRBD2. Germline trimming cut 0 bases from V and 3 bases from J; bases unmatched to any gene: 16. The CDR3 is 21 amino acids. The V gene's germline CDR1 is LGHNA and CDR2 YNFKEQ. This chain's CDR3 is CASSQEGAPWLAGGPTDTQYF. The DNA for the CDR3 is TGTGCCAGCAGCCAAGAGGGGGCCCCGTGGCTAGCGGGAGGGCCGACAGATACGCAGTATTTT.

The genes are TRBV20-1 and TRBJ1-6, with D possibly being TRBD1 (6 bases). This CDR3 spans 15 amino acids. Germline V lookup: CDR1 DFQATT, CDR2 SNEGSKA (reference sequence). V was cut by 3 bases and J by 10 bases, with 19 bases left in between. The CDR3 nucleotides read TGCAGTGCTAGCCCCCAAAGGCCAGGGGTCTCACCCCTCCACTTT. This translates into CSASPQRPGVSPLHF.

In this sample, this clonotype turned up a few times. V is TRBV20-1 and J is TRBJ2-2; 8 bases fit TRBD2. Per germline, CDR1 DFQATT and CDR2 SNEGSKA (reference sequence). With 3 bases clipped from V and 6 bases from J, the junction kept 6 bases outside the gene matches. The CDR3 consists of 14 residues. The CDR3 loop reads CSARGTSFPGELFF. For the CDR3, the DNA is TGCAGTGCTAGGGGGACTAGTTTTCCCGGGGAGCTGTTTTTT.

This clonotype has only a few counts. V gene TRBV12-3 or TRBV12-4 combines with J gene TRBJ2-3; D not certain. With 6 bases removed from V and 2 bases from J, the gap between germline ends came to 3 bases. The CDR3 runs to 11 residues. CDR3 nucleotides: TGTGCCAGCAGAGCCACAGATACGCAGTATTTT. Protein sequence: CASRATDTQYF.

This clonotype was observed a handful of times. V usage is TRBV10-3 and J usage is TRBJ2-5; D remains ambiguous. Germline V gene sequence: CDR1 ENHRY, CDR2 SYGVKD. The CDR3 sequence is 12 residues long. CDR3 sequence reads: CVSGDGSETQYF. The CDR3 DNA sequence: TGTGTCTCGGGTGACGGTTCAGAGACCCAGTACTTC.

This chain connects TRBV6-2 or TRBV6-3 to TRBJ2-1, with TRBD2 as a possible D gene (6 bases). V lost 0 bases and J 0 bases, leaving 18 bases between the germline ends. This CDR3 has 19 residues. Germline CDR1 is MNHEY and CDR2 is SVGEGT. The DNA of the CDR3 is TGTGCCAGCAGTTACTCGATTTCGTTCTATAGCGGCTCCTACAATGAGCAGTTCTTC. Protein: CASSYSISFYSGSYNEQFF.

In its sample, this clonotype was seen a few times. The chain's CDR3 is CSARDPTSGSYEQYF. CDR3 DNA: TGCAGTGCTAGAGATCCAACTAGCGGATCCTACGAGCAGTACTTC. The chain recombines TRBV20-1 with TRBJ2-7; 8 nucleotides align to TRBD2. Per the germline V gene, CDR1 is DFQATT and CDR2 is SNEGSKA (reference sequence). With 0 bases clipped from V and 1 base from J, the junction kept 5 bases outside the gene matches. This CDR3 is built from 15 residues.

The chain recombines TRBV7-2 with TRBJ1-3; tentatively, D is TRBD1 (5 bases). The V and J ends lost 8 bases and 4 bases respectively, with 18 bases between them. The CDR3 contains 15 residues. The germline V gene encodes CDR1 SGHTA and CDR2 FQGNSA. CDR3 residues: CASGGGPPLGNTIYF. CDR3 bases: TGTGCCAGCGGGGGGGGACCCCCTTTAGGAAACACCATATATTTT. Looking up the rest from reference TRBV7-2 and TRBJ1-3 gives the full variable domain: GAGVSQSPSNKVTEKGKDVELRCDPISGHTALYWYRQSLGQGLEFLIYFQGNSAPDKSGLPSDRFSAERTGGSVSTLTIQRTQQEDSAVYLCASGGGPPLGNTIYFGEGSWLTVV.

V gene TRBV19 combines with J gene TRBJ1-2; 8 bases are shared with TRBD1. There are 12 residues in the CDR3. After removal of 5 bases from V and 7 bases from J, the junction contained 3 bases not matched to a gene. Germline CDR1 and CDR2: LNHDA and SQIVND (reference sequence). CDR3 nucleotide sequence: TGTGCCAGTAGTGTCGGACAGGGTGGCTACACCTTC. Translating it yields CASSVGQGGYTF.

The chain carries TRBV7-2 and TRBJ2-7; D gene uncertain. Trimming left V 6 bases short and J 2 bases short, with 8 bases between. The CDR3 runs 12 residues. CDR1 is SGHTA, CDR2 FQGNSA, per germline. CDR3 DNA sequence: TGTGCCAGCAGTCGTGGGACCTACGAGCAGTACTTC. Residues: CASSRGTYEQYF.

The V call is TRBV7-9, the J call TRBJ2-5, with TRBD2 matching over 9 bases. The CDR3 has 14 residues. Trimming took 0 bases from V and 4 from J; bases not matched to a gene: 0. The germline V gene encodes CDR1 SEHNR and CDR2 FQNEAQ (reference sequence). The CDR3 sequence: CASSLASGRETQYF. CDR3 DNA: TGTGCCAGCAGCTTAGCTAGCGGGAGAGAGACCCAGTACTTC.

The CDR3 DNA sequence: TGTGCCAGCAGTTTCCTCCCAGGGCCCTACGAGCAGTACTTC. This codes for CASSFLPGPYEQYF. This sequence joins TRBV27 and TRBJ2-7, with a tentative D call TRBD1 (5 bases). The CDR3 is 14 residues long. The V end lost 3 bases, the J end lost 2 bases, and 11 bases lay between the germline ends. Germline-derived CDR1 and CDR2 are MNHEY and SMNVEV (reference sequence).

The chain carries TRBV7-2 and TRBJ1-6; D possibly corresponds to TRBD1 (6 bases). The CDR3 consists of 14 residues. The ends were cut back, 7 bases at V and 8 bases at J, with 15 bases in the middle. Germline CDR1 is SGHTA and CDR2 is FQGNSA. The CDR3 DNA reads as TGTGCCAGCACACAGGGCATGGGCCATTCACCCCTCCACTTT. It is translated as CASTQGMGHSPLHF.

This sequence joins TRBV11-3 and TRBJ2-7; the match to TRBD2 covers 7 bases. This CDR3 has 14 residues. Germline V lookup: CDR1 SGHNT, CDR2 YENEEA. V lost 0 bases to trimming and J lost 4 bases; unmatched junction nucleotides: 3. CDR3 amino acids: CASSLERESYEQYF. As DNA, the CDR3 is TGTGCCAGCAGCTTAGAGCGGGAGTCTTACGAGCAGTACTTC. Drawing the rest from reference TRBV11-3 and TRBJ2-7, the complete variable domain is EAGVVQSPRYKIIEKKQPVAFWCNPISGHNTLYWYLQNLGQGPELLIRYENEEAVDDSQLPKDRFSAERLKGVDSTLKIQPAELGDSAVYLCASSLERESYEQYFGPGTRLTVT.

This clonotype was counted a few times. The chain couples TRBV7-2 to TRBJ2-5; 9 bases are a match to TRBD1. V trimming: 4 bases; J trimming: 4 bases; junction bases outside the gene matches: 7. The CDR3 is 15 residues long. Germline CDR1 SGHTA, CDR2 FQGNSA. CDR3 coding DNA: TGTGCCAGCAGCTCCCGGGACAGGGTCGGAGAGACCCAGTACTTC. It encodes CASSSRDRVGETQYF.